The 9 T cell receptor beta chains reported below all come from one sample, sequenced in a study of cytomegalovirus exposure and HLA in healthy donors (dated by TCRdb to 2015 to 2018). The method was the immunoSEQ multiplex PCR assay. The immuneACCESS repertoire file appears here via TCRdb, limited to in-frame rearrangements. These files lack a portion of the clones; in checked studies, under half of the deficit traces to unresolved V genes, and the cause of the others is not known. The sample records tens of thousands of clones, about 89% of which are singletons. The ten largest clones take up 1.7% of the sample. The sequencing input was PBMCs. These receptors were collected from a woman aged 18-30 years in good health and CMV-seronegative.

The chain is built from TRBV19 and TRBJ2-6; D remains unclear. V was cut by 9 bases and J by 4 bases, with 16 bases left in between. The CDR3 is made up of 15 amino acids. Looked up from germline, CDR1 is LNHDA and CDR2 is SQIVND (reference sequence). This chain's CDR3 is CASQDWVTGANVLTF. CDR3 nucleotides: TGTGCCAGCCAAGACTGGGTGACGGGGGCCAACGTCCTGACTTTC. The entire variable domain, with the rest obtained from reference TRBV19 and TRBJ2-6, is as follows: DGGITQSPKYLFRKEGQNVTLSCEQNLNHDAMYWYRQDPGQGLRLIYYSQIVNDFQKGDIAEGYSVSREKKESFPLTVTSAQKNPTAFYLCASQDWVTGANVLTFGAGSRLTVL.

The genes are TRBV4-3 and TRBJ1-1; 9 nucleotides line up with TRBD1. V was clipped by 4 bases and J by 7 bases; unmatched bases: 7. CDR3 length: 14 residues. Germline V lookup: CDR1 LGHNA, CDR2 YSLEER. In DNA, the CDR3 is TGCGCCAGCAGCCCGGGACAGGGAATGGGTGAAGCTTTCTTT. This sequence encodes CASSPGQGMGEAFF.

The CDR3 region has the DNA TGTGCCAGCAGGGGGGGGTCTAGCGGGGGCCCTGAGCAGTACTTC. Residues: CASRGGSSGGPEQYF. The chain recombines TRBV6-5 with TRBJ2-7; 10 positions match TRBD2. Trimming cost V 6 bases and J 7 bases; bases outside gene matches: 12. Germline V gene lookup returns CDR1 MNHEY and CDR2 SVGAGI. The CDR3 consists of 15 residues.

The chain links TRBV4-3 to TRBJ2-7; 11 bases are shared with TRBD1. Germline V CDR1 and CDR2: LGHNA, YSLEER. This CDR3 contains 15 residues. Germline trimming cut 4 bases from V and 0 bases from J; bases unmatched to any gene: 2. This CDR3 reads CASSPGTGGSYEQYF. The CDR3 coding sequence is TGCGCCAGCAGCCCCGGGACAGGGGGCTCCTACGAGCAGTACTTC.

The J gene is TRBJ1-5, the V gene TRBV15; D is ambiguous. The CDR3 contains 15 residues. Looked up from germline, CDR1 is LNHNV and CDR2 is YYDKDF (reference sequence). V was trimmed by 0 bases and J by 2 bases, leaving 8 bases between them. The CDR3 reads CATSRDLQGNQPQHF. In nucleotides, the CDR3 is TGTGCCACCAGCAGAGATCTCCAGGGCAATCAGCCCCAGCATTTT.

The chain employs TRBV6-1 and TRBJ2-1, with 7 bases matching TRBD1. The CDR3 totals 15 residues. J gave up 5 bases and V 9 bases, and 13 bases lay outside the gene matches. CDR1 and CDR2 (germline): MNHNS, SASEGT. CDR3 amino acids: CASNPRQGRNNEQFF. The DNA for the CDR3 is TGTGCCAGTAATCCGAGACAGGGACGCAACAATGAGCAGTTCTTC.

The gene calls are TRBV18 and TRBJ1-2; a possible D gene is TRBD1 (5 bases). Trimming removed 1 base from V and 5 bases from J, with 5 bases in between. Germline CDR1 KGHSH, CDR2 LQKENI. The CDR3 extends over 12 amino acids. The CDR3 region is CASSPQGYGYTF. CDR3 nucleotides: TGTGCCAGCTCACCACAGGGGTATGGCTACACCTTC.

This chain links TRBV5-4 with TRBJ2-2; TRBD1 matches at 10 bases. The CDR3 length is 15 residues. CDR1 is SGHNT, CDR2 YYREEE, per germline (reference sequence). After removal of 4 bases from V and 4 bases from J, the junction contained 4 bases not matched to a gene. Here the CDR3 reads CASSGWDRGTGELFF. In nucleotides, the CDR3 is TGTGCCAGCAGCGGATGGGACAGGGGCACCGGGGAGCTGTTTTTT.

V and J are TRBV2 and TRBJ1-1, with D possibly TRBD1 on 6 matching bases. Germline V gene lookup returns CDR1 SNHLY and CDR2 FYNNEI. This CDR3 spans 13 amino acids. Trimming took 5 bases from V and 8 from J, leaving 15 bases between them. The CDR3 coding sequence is TGTGCCAGCAGTTACTACACCGGGACAGAAGCTTTCTTT. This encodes CASSYYTGTEAFF.